This TCR beta chain was captured by sequencing in a study of OX40 agonist ivuxolimab in advanced cancers. Study details: Hepatocellular carcinoma, melanoma, renal cell or head and neck cancer was diagnosed in the dose-escalation patients. Prior anti-PD-1, anti-PD-L1 or anti-CTLA-4 therapy was allowed; over 30% had some.

Profiling relied on immunoSEQ multiplex PCR, and the TCRdb table lists in-frame clones only, not all of them. The sample comprises 5,600 or so clones, about 80% of which are singletons, and about 26% rests with the top ten. The J segment lost 2 bases and the V segment lost 3 bases, leaving 5 bases of the junction unmatched. Looked up from germline, CDR1 is SNHLY and CDR2 is FYNNEI. CDR3 length: 18 amino acids. Patients with a history of autoimmune disease or on systemic immunosuppression were excluded. The clonotype originates from an adult with an advanced solid tumor such as melanoma, head and neck, liver or kidney cancer. The chain links TRBV2 to TRBJ2-3; 16 nucleotides align to TRBD2. Sequencing used CD4+ or CD8+ T cells sorted from blood, obtained in a trial of the OX40 agonist ivuxolimab. The CDR3 DNA is TGTGCCAGCAGTGAGCCGGGACTAGCGGGGGGGAACACAGATACGCAGTATTTT. Translating it yields CASSEPGLAGGNTDTQYF.